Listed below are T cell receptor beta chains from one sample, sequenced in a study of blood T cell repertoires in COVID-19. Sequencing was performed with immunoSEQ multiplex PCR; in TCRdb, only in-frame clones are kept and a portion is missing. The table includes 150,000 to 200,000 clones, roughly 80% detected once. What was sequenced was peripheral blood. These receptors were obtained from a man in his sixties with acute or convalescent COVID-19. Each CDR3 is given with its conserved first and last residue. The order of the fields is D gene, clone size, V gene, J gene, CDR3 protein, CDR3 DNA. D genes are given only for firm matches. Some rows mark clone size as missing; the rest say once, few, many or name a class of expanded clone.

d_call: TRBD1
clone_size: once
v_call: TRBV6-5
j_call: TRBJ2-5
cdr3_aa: CASSPAGGLETQYF
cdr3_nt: TGTGCCAGCAGTCCCGCAGGGGGCTTAGAGACCCAGTACTTC

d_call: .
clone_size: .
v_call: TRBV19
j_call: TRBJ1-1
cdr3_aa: CATWDSGWGRGNTEAFF
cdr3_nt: TGTGCCACCTGGGACTCCGGTTGGGGCAGAGGGAACACTGAAGCTTTCTTT

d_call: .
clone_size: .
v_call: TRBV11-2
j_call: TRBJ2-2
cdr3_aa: CASSPNAFGVGNAGELFF
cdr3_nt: TGTGCCAGCAGCCCTAATGCGTTCGGGGTAGGAAATGCCGGGGAGCTGTTTTTT

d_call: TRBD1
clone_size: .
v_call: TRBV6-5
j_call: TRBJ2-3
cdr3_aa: CASSPGQGADTQYF
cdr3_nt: TGTGCCAGCAGTCCAGGACAGGGGGCAGATACGCAGTATTTT

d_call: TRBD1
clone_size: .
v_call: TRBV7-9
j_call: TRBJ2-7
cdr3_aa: CASSLTDRGWSSYEQYF
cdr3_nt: TGTGCCAGCAGCTTGACGGACAGGGGATGGAGCTCCTACGAGCAGTACTTC

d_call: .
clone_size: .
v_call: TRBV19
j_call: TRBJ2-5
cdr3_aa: CASSIGGRAVETQYF
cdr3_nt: TGTGCCAGTAGTATAGGGGGCAGGGCGGTGGAGACCCAGTACTTC

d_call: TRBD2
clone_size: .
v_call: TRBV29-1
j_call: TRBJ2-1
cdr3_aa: CSVVGLAGGGNEQFF
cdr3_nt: TGCAGCGTTGTTGGTCTTGCGGGCGGGGGGAATGAGCAGTTCTTC

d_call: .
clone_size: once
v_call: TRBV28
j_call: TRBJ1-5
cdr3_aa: CASSSRQPQHF
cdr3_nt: TGTGCCAGCAGTTCGAGGCAGCCCCAGCATTTT

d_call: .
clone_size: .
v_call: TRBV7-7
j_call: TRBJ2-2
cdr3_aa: CASSSTGAGELFF
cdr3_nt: TGTGCCAGCAGCTCGACGGGGGCCGGGGAGCTGTTTTTT

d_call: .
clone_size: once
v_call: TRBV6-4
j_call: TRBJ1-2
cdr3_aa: CASSTGTNYGYTF
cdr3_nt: TGTGCCAGCAGCACAGGGACTAATTATGGCTACACCTTC

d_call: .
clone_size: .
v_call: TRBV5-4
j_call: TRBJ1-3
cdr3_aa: CASSMEGVDTIYF
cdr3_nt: TGTGCCAGCAGCATGGAGGGAGTAGACACCATATATTTT

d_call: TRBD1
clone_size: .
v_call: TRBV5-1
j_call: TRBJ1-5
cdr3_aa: CASSIGTGDQPQHF
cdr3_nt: TGCGCCAGCAGCATCGGGACAGGGGATCAGCCCCAGCATTTT

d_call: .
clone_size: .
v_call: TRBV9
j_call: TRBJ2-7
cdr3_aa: CASSPRTGEQYF
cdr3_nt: TGTGCCAGCAGCCCAAGGACTGGCGAGCAGTACTTC

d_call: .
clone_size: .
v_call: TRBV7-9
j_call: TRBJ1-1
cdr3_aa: CASSLGSDNTEAFF
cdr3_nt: TGTGCCAGCAGCTTAGGGTCAGATAACACTGAAGCTTTCTTT

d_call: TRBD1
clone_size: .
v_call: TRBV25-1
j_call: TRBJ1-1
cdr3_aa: CASSESDRIMNTEAFF
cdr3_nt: TGTGCCAGCAGTGAATCGGACAGGATCATGAACACTGAAGCTTTCTTT

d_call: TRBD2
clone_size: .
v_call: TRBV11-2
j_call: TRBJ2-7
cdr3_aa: CASSLGAGVSYEQYF
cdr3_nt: TGTGCCAGCAGCTTAGGAGCGGGGGTCTCCTACGAGCAGTACTTC

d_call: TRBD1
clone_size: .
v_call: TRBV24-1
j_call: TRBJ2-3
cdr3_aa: CATSDHGQGISDTQYF
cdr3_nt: TGTGCCACCAGTGATCACGGACAGGGCATCTCAGATACGCAGTATTTT

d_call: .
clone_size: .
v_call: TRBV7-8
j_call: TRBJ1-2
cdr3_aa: CASSERRENYGYTF
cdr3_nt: TGTGCCAGCAGCGAGAGACGGGAGAACTATGGCTACACCTTC

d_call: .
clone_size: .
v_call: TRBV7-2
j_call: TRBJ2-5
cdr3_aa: CASAQASWGRETQYF
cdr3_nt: TGTGCCAGCGCCCAGGCTTCTTGGGGCCGGGAGACCCAGTACTTC

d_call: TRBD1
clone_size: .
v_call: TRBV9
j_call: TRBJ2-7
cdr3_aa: CASSVGQGDGEQYF
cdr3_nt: TGTGCCAGCAGCGTCGGACAGGGAGATGGAGAGCAGTACTTC

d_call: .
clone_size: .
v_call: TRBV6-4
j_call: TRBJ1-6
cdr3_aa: CASSDYRLNRVYNSPLHF
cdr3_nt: TGTGCCAGCAGTGACTACAGGCTAAACAGGGTCTATAATTCACCCCTCCACTTT

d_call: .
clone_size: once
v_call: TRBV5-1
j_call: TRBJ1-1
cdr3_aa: CASRPLSSAVTEAFF
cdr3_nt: TGCGCCAGCCGCCCCTTGTCTTCAGCGGTCACTGAAGCTTTCTTT

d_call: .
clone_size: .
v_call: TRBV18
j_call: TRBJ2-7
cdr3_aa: CASSPGQTETYEQYF
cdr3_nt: TGTGCCAGCTCACCGGGGCAGACAGAGACCTACGAGCAGTACTTC

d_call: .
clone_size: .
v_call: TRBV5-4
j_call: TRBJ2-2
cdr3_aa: CASSPPAGELFF
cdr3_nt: TGTGCCAGCAGCCCCCCTGCCGGGGAGCTGTTTTTT

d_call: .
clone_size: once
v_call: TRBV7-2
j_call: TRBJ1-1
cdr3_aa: CASSSLWAPEAFF
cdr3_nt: TGTGCCAGCAGCTCCCTCTGGGCCCCTGAAGCTTTCTTT

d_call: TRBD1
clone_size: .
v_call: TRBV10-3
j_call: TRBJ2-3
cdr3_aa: CAIRATGGDTQYF
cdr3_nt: TGTGCCATCAGGGCGACAGGGGGAGATACGCAGTATTTT

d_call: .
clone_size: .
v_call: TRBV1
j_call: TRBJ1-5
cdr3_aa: CTSSQDSGRVGQPQHF
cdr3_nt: TGCACCAGCAGCCAAGATTCCGGCAGGGTGGGCCAGCCCCAGCATTTT

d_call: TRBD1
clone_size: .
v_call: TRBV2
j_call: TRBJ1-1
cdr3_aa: CASNRDRAQTPEAFF
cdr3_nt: TGTGCCAGCAACAGGGACAGGGCCCAAACGCCTGAAGCTTTCTTT

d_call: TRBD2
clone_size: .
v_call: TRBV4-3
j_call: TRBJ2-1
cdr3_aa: CASSEHGGANEQFF
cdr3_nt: TGCGCCAGCAGCGAACACGGGGGGGCAAATGAGCAGTTCTTC

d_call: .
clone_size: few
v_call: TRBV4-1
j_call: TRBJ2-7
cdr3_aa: CASSQDRGYEQYF
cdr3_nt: TGCGCCAGCAGCCAAGATCGGGGCTACGAGCAGTACTTC

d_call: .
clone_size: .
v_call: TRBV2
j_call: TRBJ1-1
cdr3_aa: CASSSGGAEAFF
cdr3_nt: TGTGCCAGCAGCTCCGGAGGGGCTGAAGCTTTCTTT

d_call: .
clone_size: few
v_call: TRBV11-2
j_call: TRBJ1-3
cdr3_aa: CASNSLRREGNTIYF
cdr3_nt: TGTGCCAGCAACTCCTTGCGGAGGGAAGGAAACACCATATATTTT

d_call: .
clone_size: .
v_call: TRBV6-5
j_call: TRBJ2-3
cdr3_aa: CASSFPGSTDTQYF
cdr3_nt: TGTGCCAGCAGTTTTCCGGGTAGCACAGATACGCAGTATTTT

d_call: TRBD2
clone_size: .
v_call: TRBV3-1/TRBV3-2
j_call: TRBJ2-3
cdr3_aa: CASSHAYVSGDTDTQYF
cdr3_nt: TGTGCCAGCAGCCATGCTTACGTTAGCGGGGACACAGATACGCAGTATTTT

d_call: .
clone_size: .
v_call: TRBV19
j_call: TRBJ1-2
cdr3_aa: CASTPNRGEGPYGYTF
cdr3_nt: TGTGCCAGTACCCCAAACCGGGGGGAAGGTCCCTATGGCTACACCTTC

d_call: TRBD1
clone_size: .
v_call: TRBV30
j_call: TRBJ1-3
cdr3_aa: CAWTGTVRGTIYF
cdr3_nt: TGTGCCTGGACCGGGACAGTTCGTGGCACCATATATTTT

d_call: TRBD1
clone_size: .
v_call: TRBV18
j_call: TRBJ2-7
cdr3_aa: CASSQGQGTYEQYF
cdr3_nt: TGTGCCAGCTCACAAGGACAGGGCACCTACGAGCAGTACTTC

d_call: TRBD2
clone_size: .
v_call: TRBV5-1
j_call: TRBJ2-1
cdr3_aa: CASRRLAGGPSEQFF
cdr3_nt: TGCGCCAGCAGGCGTCTAGCGGGGGGGCCTAGTGAGCAGTTCTTC

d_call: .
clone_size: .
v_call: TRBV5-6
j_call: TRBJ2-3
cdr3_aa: CASSLNLGTQYF
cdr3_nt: TGTGCCAGCAGCTTGAACCTCGGTACGCAGTATTTT

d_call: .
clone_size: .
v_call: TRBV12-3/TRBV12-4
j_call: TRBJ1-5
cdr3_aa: CASTPWGGQPQHF
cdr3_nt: TGTGCCAGCACCCCTTGGGGGGGGCAGCCCCAGCATTTT

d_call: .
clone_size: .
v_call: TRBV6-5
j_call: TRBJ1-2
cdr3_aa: CASSYSSGASRGYTF
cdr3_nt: TGTGCCAGCAGTTACTCGTCTGGGGCTTCGAGGGGCTACACCTTC

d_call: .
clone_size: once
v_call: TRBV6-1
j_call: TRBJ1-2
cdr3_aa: CASSVTPDRFSLDYGYTF
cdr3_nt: TGTGCCAGCAGTGTTACGCCAGACAGGTTTAGCTTGGACTATGGCTACACCTTC